These 9 T cell receptor beta chains share one sample of origin, sequenced in a study of T-cell reconstitution after alpha-beta-depleted transplantation in children. Unique molecular identifiers were built into the TCRbeta library. TCRdb reanalysed the PCR reads using MiXCR and keeps one entry per CDR3 protein. The sample yields roughly 100,000 distinct CDR3 sequences, under 7% seen once. This specimen consisted of PBMCs, mostly from graft donor cells, obtained 60 days after TCRalphabeta/CD19-depleted stem cell transplant. The receptors were sampled from a female patient aged 2-10 years who had a stem cell transplant for Fanconi anemia, so the T cells may come from the graft donor.

In its sample, this clonotype was seen many times. The chain is built from TRBV7-2 and TRBJ2-1; 7 bases map to TRBD1. Germline-derived CDR1 and CDR2 are SGHTA and FQGNSA. With 6 bases clipped from V and 4 bases from J, the junction kept 9 bases outside the gene matches. This CDR3 has 15 amino acids. DNA for the CDR3: TGTGCCAGCAGTACAAGGGGGCCTGAGTACAATGAGCAGTTCTTC. Protein product: CASSTRGPEYNEQFF.

This clonotype occurred many times. The chain couples TRBV5-1 to TRBJ2-4, with D perhaps matching TRBD1 (5 bases). CDR1 and CDR2 from the germline V gene are SGHRS and YFSETQ. With 0 bases removed from V and 0 bases from J, the gap between germline ends came to 10 bases. The CDR3 runs to 16 residues. The CDR3, as DNA: TGCGCCAGCAGCTTGGGGGGCAGTCTAGCCAAAAACATTCAGTACTTC. It specifies CASSLGGSLAKNIQYF. Together with reference TRBV5-1 and TRBJ2-4, the CDR3 gives the full variable domain: KAGVTQTPRYLIKTRGQQVTLSCSPISGHRSVSWYQQTPGQGLQFLFEYFSETQRNKGNFPGRFSGRQFSNSRSEMNVSTLELGDSALYLCASSLGGSLAKNIQYFGAGTRLSVL.

This clonotype was recorded at least ten times. The chain links TRBV6-1 to TRBJ2-2; D remains unclear. Trimming cost V 1 base and J 4 bases, with 13 bases left between them. This CDR3 has 16 residues. Germline lookup yields CDR1 MNHNS and CDR2 SASEGT. The CDR3 reads CASSEGPSRVTGELFF. In nucleotides, the CDR3 is TGTGCCAGCAGTGAAGGACCGTCCCGAGTCACCGGGGAGCTGTTTTTT.

V gene TRBV19 combines with J gene TRBJ2-3; D gene unclear. CDR1 and CDR2 (germline): LNHDA, SQIVND (reference sequence). The CDR3 contains 14 residues. The V and J ends lost 6 bases and 6 bases respectively, with 16 bases between them. For the CDR3, the DNA is TGTGCCAGTAGAAAACTACCGAGGACGGATACGCAGTATTTT. Translating gives CASRKLPRTDTQYF.

This clonotype was seen a few times. The chain has TRBV7-2 and TRBJ2-7, with 8 bases matching TRBD2. Germline V CDR1 and CDR2: SGHTA, FQGNSA. The CDR3 extends over 15 amino acids. Germline trimming cut 6 bases from V and 2 bases from J; bases unmatched to any gene: 9. The CDR3 bases are TGTGCCAGCAGACCCCTAGCGGGCCCGACCTACGAGCAGTACTTC. Its protein product is CASRPLAGPTYEQYF.

This rearrangement joins TRBV3-1 to TRBJ2-7, with unresolved D. CDR1 is LGHDT, CDR2 YNNKEL, per germline (reference sequence). Trimming removed 1 base at V and 2 bases at J, with 6 bases between. CDR3 size: 13 residues. CDR3 residues: CASSQVGTYEQYF. The DNA of the CDR3 is TGTGCCAGCAGCCAAGTTGGTACCTACGAGCAGTACTTC.

In this sample, this clonotype turned up a few times. V usage is TRBV20-1 and J usage is TRBJ2-7; D is ambiguous. This CDR3 contains 11 residues. From germline, CDR1 is DFQATT and CDR2 SNEGSKA (reference sequence). CDR3 DNA sequence: TGCTCCTACACGAGGCTGTCTGAGCAGTACTTC. Translating gives CSYTRLSEQYF.

The chain is built from TRBV2 and TRBJ2-1; 8 nucleotides align to TRBD1. Unmatched junction bases numbered 1, after V lost 5 bases and J lost 4 bases. This CDR3 comprises 13 residues. Germline CDR1 reads SNHLY; CDR2 reads FYNNEI. CDR3 sequence (DNA): TGTGCCAGCAGTACAGGGGGGTACAATGAGCAGTTCTTC. This codes for CASSTGGYNEQFF.

At least ten counts were recorded for this clonotype. The V gene is TRBV28, the J gene TRBJ1-3; D remains unclear. The CDR3 loop spans 14 amino acids. V lost 6 bases to trimming and J lost 1 base, with 10 bases between them. The germline gives CDR1 MDHEN, CDR2 SYDVKM. The CDR3 nucleotides read TGTGCCAGCAGGGAATCGGGTTCTGGAAACACCATATATTTT. Its translation: CASRESGSGNTIYF.